A single sample is the source of the 22 T cell receptor beta chains below, sequenced in a study of early T cells in non-severe SARS-CoV-2 infection (dated by TCRdb to the early 2020s). The library came from 5' RACE. Data came from a NextSeq 500. The public reads were reprocessed in TCRdb via fastp at Q25 and MiXCR, keeping in-frame beta chains. Rows merge per CDR3 protein into single entries with the most common DNA and genes. In this sample the table shows 70,000 to 85,000 distinct CDR3 sequences, more than 4% of which occur a single time. The ten largest clones add up to 6.5% to 8% of the sample. The sequencing here drew on whole blood, taken at baseline. The receptors derive from an adult who was a healthcare worker with PCR-confirmed SARS-CoV-2 infection or an uninfected control (not recorded which).

This clonotype was counted only a few times. The chain is built from TRBV29-1 and TRBJ2-1; D uncertain. The V gene lost 3 bases and the J gene lost 3 bases, with 9 bases spanning the gap. CDR1 is SQVTM, CDR2 ANQGSEA, per germline. This CDR3 comprises 13 residues. The CDR3 DNA reads as TGCAGCGTTGATTCCGGGCGCTACAATGAGCAGTTCTTC. Its protein is CSVDSGRYNEQFF.

In this sample, this clonotype turned up many times. V usage is TRBV9 and J usage is TRBJ1-5; 7 bases map to TRBD1. This CDR3 is built from 15 residues. V lost 3 bases, J lost 4 bases, and 7 bases stayed unmatched. Germline V gene sequence: CDR1 SGDLS, CDR2 YYNGEE. The CDR3 DNA sequence: TGTGCCAGCAGCGATACAGGGGACCCGAATCAGCCCCAGCATTTT. It is translated as CASSDTGDPNQPQHF.

Many counts were recorded for this clonotype. The V call is TRBV20-1, the J call TRBJ2-2, with TRBD1 matching 9 bases. J lost 3 bases, V lost 2 bases, and 7 bases had no gene match. The germline V gene encodes CDR1 DFQATT and CDR2 SNEGSKA (reference sequence). The CDR3 spans 16 residues. Written as DNA, the CDR3 is TGCAGTGCTAGACCCACGGACAGGGGTGACACCGGGGAGCTGTTTTTT. Amino acid sequence: CSARPTDRGDTGELFF.

This clonotype was recorded a few times. This chain uses TRBV30 with TRBJ2-2; D is ambiguous. Germline values: CDR1 GTSNPN, CDR2 SVGIG (reference sequence). V was cut by 0 bases and J by 4 bases, with 9 bases left in between. This CDR3 is 14 amino acids long. The CDR3 region has the DNA TGTGCCTGGAGTGTAGCTAGGACCACCGGGGAGCTGTTTTTT. Its protein is CAWSVARTTGELFF.

This clonotype was recorded many times. The rearrangement uses TRBV19 and TRBJ1-2; maybe TRBD1 (6 bases). CDR1 is LNHDA and CDR2 is SQIVND in the germline V gene (reference sequence). This CDR3 region has 13 residues. The ends were cut back, 7 bases at V and 2 bases at J, with 11 bases in the middle. CDR3 nucleotide sequence: TGTGCCAGTACCCAGGGGCTAAACTATGGCTACACCTTC. Translating it yields CASTQGLNYGYTF. Variable domain in full (rest from reference TRBV19 and TRBJ1-2): DGGITQSPKYLFRKEGQNVTLSCEQNLNHDAMYWYRQDPGQGLRLIYYSQIVNDFQKGDIAEGYSVSREKKESFPLTVTSAQKNPTAFYLCASTQGLNYGYTFGSGTRLTVV.

This clonotype has just a few counts. The chain couples TRBV10-3 to TRBJ2-3, with 9 bases identical to TRBD2. Per germline, CDR1 ENHRY and CDR2 SYGVKD. Germline trimming cut 2 bases from V and 0 bases from J; bases unmatched to any gene: 6. There are 17 residues in the CDR3. CDR3 DNA sequence: TGTGCCATCAGTGAGATTTGGCTAGCGGGGAGCACAGATACGCAGTATTTT. Residues: CAISEIWLAGSTDTQYF.

This clonotype occurred many times. In nucleotides, the CDR3 is TGCAGTGCTAGAGATGAAGGGATTACCTACGAGCAGTACTTC. Amino acid sequence: CSARDEGITYEQYF. The rearrangement links TRBV20-1 to TRBJ2-7, with no clear D. Germline V CDR1 and CDR2: DFQATT, SNEGSKA (reference sequence). CDR3 size: 14 residues. V lost 0 bases and J 2 bases, leaving 11 bases between the germline ends.

This clonotype was recorded many times. CDR3 coding DNA: TGTGCCAGCAGTGGGCAAGAGACCCAGTACTTC. Protein product: CASSGQETQYF. V and J are TRBV2 and TRBJ2-5; D unresolved. CDR3 length: 11 amino acids. Germline values: CDR1 SNHLY, CDR2 FYNNEI. With 4 bases removed from V and 2 bases from J, the gap between germline ends came to 2 bases.

This clonotype turned up a few times. The CDR3 spells CASSEGGLGRSEQYF. In DNA form, the CDR3 reads TGTGCCAGCAGCGAAGGGGGTTTGGGTCGGAGCGAGCAGTACTTC. The chain combines TRBV13 with TRBJ2-7, with TRBD1 as a possible D gene (6 bases). This CDR3 has 15 amino acids. V gave up 5 bases and J gave up 6 bases, with 20 bases separating them. The germline V gene encodes CDR1 PRHDT and CDR2 FYEKMQ (reference sequence).

This clonotype was seen only a few times. The J gene is TRBJ1-2, the V gene TRBV6-5; the D gene is possibly TRBD1 (6 bases). Per the germline V gene, CDR1 is MNHEY and CDR2 is SVGAGI. The V end lost 4 bases, the J end lost 6 bases, and 12 bases lay between the germline ends. The CDR3 sequence is 13 residues long. The CDR3 protein is CASSSAGVHGYTF. The CDR3 coding sequence is TGTGCCAGCAGTTCGGCAGGGGTCCATGGCTACACCTTC.

There are a few counts of this clonotype. The rearrangement links TRBV3-2 to TRBJ2-7; TRBD1, the table's D call, lacks a check against the DNA. TRBV3-2 counts as a pseudogene. CDR3 length equals 15 residues. CDR3 residues: CASSQGSTGLSEQYF. The CDR3 DNA reads as TGTGCCAGCAGCCAAGGGAGTACAGGGCTCTCCGAGCAGTACTTC.

This clonotype was found many times. The chain joins TRBV30 to TRBJ2-7, with D tentatively TRBD2 (5 bases). CDR3 length equals 15 residues. Germline loops: CDR1 GTSNPN, CDR2 SVGIG (reference sequence). The ends were cut back, 2 bases at V and 5 bases at J, with 19 bases in the middle. The CDR3 region is CAWSKFNAGDHEQYF. As DNA, the CDR3 is TGTGCCTGGAGTAAGTTCAACGCGGGCGATCACGAGCAGTACTTC.

This clonotype appeared many times. The genes are TRBV29-1 and TRBJ2-7; 10 bases line up with TRBD2. The germline CDR1 and CDR2 sequences are SQVTM and ANQGSEA. The CDR3 is made up of 16 amino acids. J lost 6 bases, V lost 6 bases, and 17 bases had no gene match. CDR3: CSVRFARAGGPGEQYF. DNA for the CDR3: TGCAGCGTCCGTTTTGCCCGAGCGGGAGGGCCTGGCGAGCAGTACTTC.

The V and J genes are TRBV5-1 and TRBJ2-1; 8 nucleotides line up with TRBD2. Germline CDR1 is SGHRS and CDR2 is YFSETQ. The CDR3 is 16 residues long. The V segment lost 1 base and the J segment 2 bases; nucleotides outside the gene matches: 5. The CDR3 DNA reads TGCGCCAGCAGCTTGAGTAGCGGGGCAACCTACAATGAGCAGTTCTTC. Translating gives CASSLSSGATYNEQFF.

The table lists this clonotype with many counts. The chain links TRBV6-5 to TRBJ2-3; D is unresolved. Germline values: CDR1 MNHEY, CDR2 SVGAGI. Trimming removed 5 bases at V and 0 bases at J, with 6 bases between. The CDR3 runs 13 residues. As DNA, the CDR3 is TGTGCCAGCAGTCGGACGAGCACAGATACGCAGTATTTT. It encodes CASSRTSTDTQYF.

This clonotype came up a few times. The chain links TRBV20-1 to TRBJ1-2, with 7 bases that match TRBD1. CDR1 is DFQATT and CDR2 is SNEGSKA in the germline V gene (reference sequence). Germline trimming cut 4 bases from V and 5 bases from J; bases unmatched to any gene: 7. The CDR3 is made up of 13 amino acids. The CDR3 spells CSAILTGLYGYTF. The CDR3 DNA is TGCAGTGCTATTCTGACAGGGCTTTATGGCTACACCTTC.

Concerning this clonotype: A read error may explain this, as a much larger clone is one base away. The chain joins TRBV11-3 to TRBJ2-5; D is unresolved. CDR1 and CDR2 from the germline V gene are SGHNT and YENEEA. The CDR3 consists of 13 residues. CDR3 loop: CASSSSDGETQHF. Written as DNA, the CDR3 is TGTGCCAGCAGCTCCAGCGACGGAGAGACCCAGCACTTC.

This clonotype was observed many times. V is TRBV6-6 and J is TRBJ1-5; D perhaps matches TRBD1 (5 bases). Trimming removed 6 bases at V and 6 bases at J, with 18 bases between. This CDR3 spans 15 amino acids. The germline CDR1 and CDR2 sequences are MNHNY and SVGAGI (reference sequence). CDR3 amino acids: CASRTTGSRPQPQHF. The CDR3 DNA is TGTGCCAGCAGGACCACAGGTTCGAGGCCTCAGCCCCAGCATTTT.

This clonotype was counted at least ten times. The chain combines TRBV4-1 with TRBJ2-7, with TRBD1 as a possible D gene (6 bases). The V end lost 0 bases, the J end lost 3 bases, and 12 bases lay between the germline ends. The CDR3 is made up of 15 amino acids. CDR1 and CDR2 (germline): MGHRA, YSYEKL. The CDR3 loop reads CASSQDQGHSYEQYF. The CDR3 nucleotides read TGCGCCAGCAGCCAAGATCAGGGACACAGCTACGAGCAGTACTTC.

This clonotype was seen many times. The V call is TRBV7-3, the J call TRBJ1-6, with TRBD1 matching 8 bases. V was clipped by 4 bases and J by 10 bases; unmatched bases: 9. Germline values: CDR1 SGHTA, CDR2 FQGTGA. CDR3 length: 15 amino acids. This CDR3 is CASSSSGGAESPLHF. CDR3 nucleotide sequence: TGTGCCAGCAGCTCCTCAGGGGGCGCCGAATCACCCCTCCACTTT.

The CDR3 sequence: CAISESGGSPLHF. In DNA form, the CDR3 reads TGTGCCATCAGTGAGTCCGGGGGTTCACCCCTCCACTTT. The V gene is TRBV10-3, the J gene TRBJ1-6; maybe TRBD1 (5 bases). The CDR3 covers 13 residues. CDR1 is ENHRY, CDR2 SYGVKD, per germline. Trimming took off 0 bases at V and 9 bases at J, with 6 bases between the two ends.

This clonotype occurred many times. This chain links TRBV20-1 with TRBJ1-6, with a possible D match to TRBD1 (5 bases). The germline V gene has CDR1 DFQATT and CDR2 SNEGSKA (reference sequence). Trimming removed 2 bases at V and 6 bases at J, with 11 bases between. The CDR3 contains 14 residues. CDR3 sequence reads: CSARQGGTNSPLHF. For the CDR3, the DNA is TGCAGTGCTAGACAGGGAGGAACTAATTCACCCCTCCACTTT.